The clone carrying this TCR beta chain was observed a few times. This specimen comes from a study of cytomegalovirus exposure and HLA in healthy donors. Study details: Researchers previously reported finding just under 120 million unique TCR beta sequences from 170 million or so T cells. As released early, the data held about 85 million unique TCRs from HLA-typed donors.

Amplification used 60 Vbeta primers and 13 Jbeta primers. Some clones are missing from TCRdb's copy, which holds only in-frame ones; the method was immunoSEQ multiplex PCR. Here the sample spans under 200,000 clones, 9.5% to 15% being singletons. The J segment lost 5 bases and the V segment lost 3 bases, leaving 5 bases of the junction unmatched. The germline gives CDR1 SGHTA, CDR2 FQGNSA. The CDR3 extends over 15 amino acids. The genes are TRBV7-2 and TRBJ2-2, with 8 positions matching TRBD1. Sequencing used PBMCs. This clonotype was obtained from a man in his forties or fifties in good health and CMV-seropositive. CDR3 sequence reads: CASSFQGALTGELFF. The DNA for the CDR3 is TGTGCCAGCAGCTTTCAGGGGGCGCTTACCGGGGAGCTGTTTTTT.